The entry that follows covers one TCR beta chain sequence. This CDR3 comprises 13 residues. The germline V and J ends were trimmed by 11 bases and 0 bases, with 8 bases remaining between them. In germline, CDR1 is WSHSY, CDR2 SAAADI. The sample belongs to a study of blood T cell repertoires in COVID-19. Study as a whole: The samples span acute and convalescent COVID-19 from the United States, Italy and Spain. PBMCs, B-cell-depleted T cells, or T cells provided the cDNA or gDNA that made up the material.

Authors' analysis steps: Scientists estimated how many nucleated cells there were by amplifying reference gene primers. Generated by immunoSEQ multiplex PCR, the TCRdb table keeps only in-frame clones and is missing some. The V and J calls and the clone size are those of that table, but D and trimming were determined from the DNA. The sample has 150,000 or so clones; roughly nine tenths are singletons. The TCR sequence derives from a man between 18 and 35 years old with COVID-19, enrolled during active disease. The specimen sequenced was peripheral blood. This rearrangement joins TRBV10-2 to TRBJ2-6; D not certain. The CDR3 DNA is TGCGCCTGCGCCATCTCTGGGGCCAACGTCCTGACTTTC. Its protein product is CACAISGANVLTF.